This TCR beta chain was captured in a study of TIL therapy for anti-PD-1-resistant metastatic lung cancer. Across the study: Patients had a median age of about 55 years (range 38-75). Half of patients were current or former smokers.

Time point meaning: pre-treatment sample, taken before nivolumab and TIL therapy. Worth noting for this clone: Antigen specificity is unknown.

The immunoSEQ assay was v3. Survey-level samples got around 2.1 million read pairs; deep-level samples got about 4.5-6.5 million. Assay used: immunoSEQ multiplex PCR; TCRdb lists only in-frame clones, some missing. The table records fewer than 40,000 clones, 74% of them present only once. CDR3 length: 13 residues. V lost 8 bases, J lost 1 base, and 14 bases lay in between. CDR1 is SQVTM and CDR2 is ANQGSEA in the germline V gene. General study points: TIL clonotype persistence in blood showed no apparent association with response.

The specimen comprised blood, sampled at baseline. The chain joins TRBV29-1 to TRBJ1-1; D not resolved. This clonotype was sampled from a woman aged 25-80 years with non-small cell lung cancer. CDR3 region: CSIQAIGNTEAFF. The CDR3 DNA sequence: TGCAGCATCCAAGCGATTGGGAACACTGAAGCTTTCTTT.